This T cell receptor (beta chain) was retrieved from a study of OX40 agonist ivuxolimab in advanced cancers. Using immunoSEQ multiplex PCR, the repertoire was profiled, and TCRdb retains in-frame clones only, with some absent. Of about 54,000 clones listed, roughly nine tenths are singletons. CDR3 length: 15 amino acids. Trimming shortened V by 8 bases and J by 1 base, and 14 bases separated the two germline ends. The germline V gene encodes CDR1 KGHSH and CDR2 LQKENI. This specimen consisted of CD4+ or CD8+ T cells sorted from blood, obtained in a trial of the OX40 agonist ivuxolimab. This clonotype was sampled from an adult with an advanced solid tumor such as melanoma, head and neck, liver or kidney cancer. V and J are TRBV18 and TRBJ1-4, with a tentative D call TRBD1 (6 bases). CDR3 residues: CASHGTIRTNEKLFF. The CDR3 bases are TGTGCCAGCCACGGGACAATCCGAACTAATGAAAAACTGTTTTTT.